The clone carrying this T cell receptor (beta chain) has just a few counts. What it recognizes is unknown. The data belong to a study of a mutant IDH1 vaccine in newly diagnosed glioma. The wider study: Vaccine administration was initiated 4-6 weeks following radiotherapy alone, or with temozolomide cycles. Regarding the study as a whole: There seemed to be no relation between pseudoprogression and changes in top peripheral T cell clonotypes.

This sample's time point: week 47, end of study. A 20-mer mutant IDH1 peptide at 300 ug was injected subcutaneously with topical imiquimod. Eight vaccinations reached patients in weeks 1, 3, 5, 7, 11, 15, 19 and 23. The CDR3 length is 11 residues. Germline V lookup: CDR1 SGHVS, CDR2 FQNEAQ. The V end was cut by 5 bases, the J end by 4 bases, with 6 bases between. Sequencing used immunoSEQ multiplex PCR; TCRdb keeps in-frame clones, though not all of them. The table lists roughly 34,000 clones, about 83% of them singletons. The source of this sequence is a woman in her 30s with glioma. The sequencing here drew on PBMCs, taken from a glioma patient whose treatment included an IDH1 peptide vaccine. The chain couples TRBV7-8 to TRBJ2-7, with D unresolved. As DNA, the CDR3 is TGTGCCAGCAGCCACGGATACGAGCAGTACTTC. Residues: CASSHGYEQYF. Full variable domain (remainder filled in from reference TRBV7-8 and TRBJ2-7): GAGVSQSPRYKVAKRGQDVALRCDPISGHVSLFWYQQALGQGPEFLTYFQNEAQLDKSGLPSDRFFAERPEGSVSTLKIQRTQQEDSAVYLCASSHGYEQYFGPGTRLTVT.